This TCR beta chain comes out of a study of PD-1 blockade in classical Hodgkin lymphoma. Study-level results: Baseline diversity resembling that of newly diagnosed patients was seen in complete responders. Repertoires differed for reasons still undefined, possibly disease activity or prior therapy. While CD8+ TCR diversity did not rise significantly by C4D1, CD4+ TCR diversity did.

CDR1 SGHTA and CDR2 FQGNSA come from the germline V gene. Trimming removed 1 base at V and 3 bases at J, with 3 bases between. This CDR3 spans 13 amino acids. Comment on this clone: Its antigen is undetermined.

The time point: cycle 4 day 1 (C4D1), after more than 5 weeks of nivolumab. Each patient relapsed following autologous stem cell transplantation, and prior brentuximab vedotin exposure differed. Data came from immunoSEQ multiplex PCR; TCRdb stores just in-frame clones and leaves some out. The repertoire holds tens of thousands of clones, with about nine tenths as singletons. The chain recombines TRBV7-2 with TRBJ2-2; D not resolved. The input for sequencing was peripheral blood mononuclear cells (PBMCs), taken before the fourth cycle of nivolumab. This TCR came from a human donor with classical Hodgkin lymphoma. CDR3 amino acids: CASSLDYTGELFF. CDR3 coding DNA: TGTGCCAGCAGCTTAGATTACACCGGGGAGCTGTTTTTT.